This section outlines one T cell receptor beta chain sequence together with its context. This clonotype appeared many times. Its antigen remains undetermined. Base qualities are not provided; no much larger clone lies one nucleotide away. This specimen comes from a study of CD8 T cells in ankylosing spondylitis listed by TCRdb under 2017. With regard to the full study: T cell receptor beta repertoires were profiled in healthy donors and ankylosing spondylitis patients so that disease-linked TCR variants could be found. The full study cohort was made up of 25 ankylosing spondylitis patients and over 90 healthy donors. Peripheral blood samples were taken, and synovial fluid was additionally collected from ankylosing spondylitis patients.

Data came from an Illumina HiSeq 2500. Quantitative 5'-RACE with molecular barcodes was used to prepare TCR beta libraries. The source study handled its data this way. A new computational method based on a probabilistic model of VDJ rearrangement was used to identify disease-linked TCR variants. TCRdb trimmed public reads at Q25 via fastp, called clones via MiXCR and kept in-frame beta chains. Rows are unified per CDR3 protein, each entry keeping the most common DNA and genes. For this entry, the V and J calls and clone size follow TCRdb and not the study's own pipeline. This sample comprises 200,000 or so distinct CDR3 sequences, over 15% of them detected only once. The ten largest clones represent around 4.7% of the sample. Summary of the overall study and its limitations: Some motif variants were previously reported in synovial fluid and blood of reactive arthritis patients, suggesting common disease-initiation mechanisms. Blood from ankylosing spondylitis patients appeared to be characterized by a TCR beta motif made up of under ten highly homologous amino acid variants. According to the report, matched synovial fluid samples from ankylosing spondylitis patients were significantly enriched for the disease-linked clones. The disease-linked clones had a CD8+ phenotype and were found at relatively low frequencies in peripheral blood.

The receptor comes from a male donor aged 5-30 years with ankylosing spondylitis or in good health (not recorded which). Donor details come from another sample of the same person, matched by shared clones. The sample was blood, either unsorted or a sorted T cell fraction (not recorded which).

The DNA is as follows: TGTGCCACCAGTGATTTTAGGGGGCCCGGGGAGCTGTTTTTT. This codes for CATSDFRGPGELFF. This chain is built from TRBV24-1 and TRBJ2-2; 7 middle bases align to TRBD1. The germline V gene sets CDR1 to KGHDR and CDR2 to SFDVKD. CDR3 length: 14 amino acids, cysteine to phenylalanine. Only CDR3 DNA remains: 42 bases, in frame from the first base. Germline trimming: 1 base from V, 6 bases from J; junction bases outside gene matches: 1.